The clone carrying this T cell receptor (beta chain) occurred once. This sample is part of a study of CD8 T cells in Susac syndrome. The germline V and J ends were trimmed by 4 bases and 2 bases, with 7 bases remaining between them. Germline assignment: CDR1 SGDLS and CDR2 YYNGEE. The CDR3 extends over 12 amino acids. TCR beta was sequenced from blood CD8+ and CD4+ T cells. FACS enriched CD8+ TEMRA cells, while bulk CD8+ and CD4+ were negatively isolated. Reverse transcription used about 0.5 to 1 ug RNA and random hexamers. TCRdb called the immunoSEQ multiplex PCR reads again in MiXCR, with one record for every CDR3 protein. The sample lists 95,000 to 150,000 distinct CDR3 sequences, roughly 94% occurring once.

This clonotype was obtained from a human donor with Susac syndrome. The V gene is TRBV9, the J gene TRBJ2-7; D is unresolved. Material: CD8+ T cells from PBMCs. The CDR3 nucleotides read TGTGCCAGCAGCACCTCCCCCTACGAGCAGTACTTC. It is translated as CASSTSPYEQYF.